The clone carrying this T cell receptor beta chain was detected ten times or more. Its specificity is unknown. 2 million unsorted PBMCs were stored in RNAlater at -80 °C before RNA extraction. These data originate in a study of neurological immune-mediated disorders. TCRdb re-called the 5' RACE reads through MiXCR, storing one row per CDR3 protein. The sample carries about 27,000 distinct CDR3 sequences, less than 2.5% recorded once. Points from the study as a whole: HTLV-1-associated myelopathy had the most TCR clonal expansion, whereas multiple sclerosis had the least (lower than in healthy controls).

The receptor comes from a woman aged 45 to 65 with multiple sclerosis. What was sequenced was PBMCs.

The CDR3 loop reads CAISAQGTDTQYF. The DNA for the CDR3 is TGTGCCATCAGTGCTCAGGGTACAGATACGCAGTATTTT. The rearrangement links TRBV10-3 to TRBJ2-3, with a tentative D call TRBD1 (5 bases). The CDR3 length is 13 residues. V was shortened by 4 bases and J by 3 bases, with 8 bases between the two germline ends. Germline CDR1 reads ENHRY; CDR2 reads SYGVKD.